Listed below are T cell receptor beta chains from one sample, sequenced in a study of technical replicates of blood from several donors. Assay used: immunoSEQ multiplex PCR; TCRdb lists only in-frame clones, some missing. The data hold more than 45,000 clones, with about nine tenths observed a single time. Material: PBMCs. The receptors shown here come from a human donor in good health. Some clones in this sample may be carry-over from other donors' samples. CDR3s include the opening cysteine and the closing phenylalanine or tryptophan. D genes are given only for firm matches. Not every row has a clone size; where given, it reads once, few, many or a size class.

-,TRBV4-3,TRBD2,TRBJ2-1,TGCGCCAGCAGCCGTAGCCCGACTAGCGGGGGACCTAGCTCCTACAATGAGCAGTTCTTC,CASSRSPTSGGPSSYNEQFF
-,TRBV7-2,-,TRBJ1-3,TGTGCCAGCAGCTTAGGCGGGTCTAGCTCTGGAAACACCATATATTTT,CASSLGGSSSGNTIYF
-,TRBV9,-,TRBJ2-7,TGTGCCAGCAGCGTAGGACCAGGAGGGTACGAGCAGTACTTC,CASSVGPGGYEQYF
-,TRBV7-2,-,TRBJ2-2,TGTGCCAGCAGCTTAGATCCTCCGGGTTACGGGGAGCTGTTTTTT,CASSLDPPGYGELFF
-,TRBV2,-,TRBJ1-1,TGTGCCAGCAGTGAAGCGCTTTGGCTGAACACTGAAGCTTTCTTT,CASSEALWLNTEAFF
-,TRBV7-6,-,TRBJ2-1,TGTGCCAGCAGCAGAGGGACATTCAATGAGCAGTTCTTC,CASSRGTFNEQFF
once,TRBV7-2,-,TRBJ1-5,TGTGCCAGCAGCCCAGGGGCAGCAAATAGCAATCAGCCCCAGCATTTT,CASSPGAANSNQPQHF
-,TRBV7-3,-,TRBJ1-6,TGTGCCAGCAGCCACTCCAATAATTCACCCCTCCACTTT,CASSHSNNSPLHF
-,TRBV6-6,TRBD1,TRBJ1-2,TGTGCCAGCAGTTACAGGGACAGGAAAGGCTACACCTTC,CASSYRDRKGYTF
-,TRBV15,-,TRBJ1-6,TGTGCCACCTCACCACAGGGTTCGCTCTCACCCCTCCACTTT,CATSPQGSLSPLHF
-,TRBV7-8,-,TRBJ1-5,TGTGCCAGCAGCACGAGAATGAGATTCAGCAATCAGCCCCAGCATTTT,CASSTRMRFSNQPQHF
once,TRBV5-1,TRBD1,TRBJ2-7,TGCGCCAGCAGCGGGACAGGGGCCCGCGAGCAGTACTTC,CASSGTGAREQYF
-,TRBV7-8,-,TRBJ1-5,TGTGCCAGCAGCTTAGGGGGCAGGGTGAGAAATCAGCCCCAGCATTTT,CASSLGGRVRNQPQHF
-,TRBV7-2,-,TRBJ1-2,TGTGCCAGCAGCTTACGGGGTTATGGCTACACCTTC,CASSLRGYGYTF
-,TRBV11-2,TRBD2,TRBJ2-7,TGTGCCAGCAGCTTAGCGGAGCGGGGGTCCTACGAGCAGTACTTC,CASSLAERGSYEQYF
-,TRBV9,TRBD1,TRBJ2-5,TGTGCCAGCAGCACTTCCGGGGGACAGGTTATACAAGAGACCCAGTACTTC,CASSTSGGQVIQETQYF
-,TRBV7-9,-,TRBJ2-3,TGTGCCAGCAGTCGCGGGACAGTAGACACAGATACGCAGTATTTT,CASSRGTVDTDTQYF
-,TRBV11-1,-,TRBJ2-1,TGTGCCAGCAGCTTCACTGTTGGCTCCTACAATGAGCAGTTCTTC,CASSFTVGSYNEQFF
-,TRBV4-2,TRBD1,TRBJ1-2,TGTGCCAGCAGCCAAGATGGGGACAGGAACTATGGCTACACCTTC,CASSQDGDRNYGYTF
-,TRBV19,-,TRBJ2-2,TGTGCCAGTACTTACCTTGGACAGATGGGGGAGCTGTTTTTT,CASTYLGQMGELFF
-,TRBV4-1,TRBD1,TRBJ1-6,TGCGCCAGCAGCCACCTCGGGGACAGGAGATCTGCTGGTTCACCCCTCCACTTT,CASSHLGDRRSAGSPLHF
-,TRBV15,TRBD2,TRBJ2-7,TGTGCCACCAGCAGTGGACTAGCGGGAGGGGACCTACGTGGGCAGTACTTC,CATSSGLAGGDLRGQYF
-,TRBV11-1,TRBD1,TRBJ2-7,TGTGCCAGCAGCAAGTTCCGGGACAGGGTGTCCGAGCAGTACTTC,CASSKFRDRVSEQYF
-,TRBV18,-,TRBJ2-2,TGTGCCAGCTCATTAAACACCGGGGAGCTGTTTTTT,CASSLNTGELFF
once,TRBV6-5,TRBD2,TRBJ2-1,TGTGCCAGCAGTCGAGGGTCGGGAGGAACTGAGCAGTTCTTC,CASSRGSGGTEQFF
-,TRBV13,-,TRBJ2-3,TGTGCCAGCAGCTTAGAGGGGTCCACAGATACGCAGTATTTT,CASSLEGSTDTQYF
-,TRBV5-4,-,TRBJ2-2,TGTGCCAGCAGCTACTCTCTCGGGACCGGGGAGCTGTTTTTT,CASSYSLGTGELFF
once,TRBV7-3,TRBD2,TRBJ2-3,TGTGCCAGCAGCTTAGCGGGGGGAAGCACAGATACGCAGTATTTT,CASSLAGGSTDTQYF
-,TRBV6-5,TRBD1,TRBJ1-1,TGTGCCAGCAGCCCCGGACAGGCCCACACTGAAGCTTTCTTT,CASSPGQAHTEAFF
few,TRBV7-9,-,TRBJ1-4,TGTGCCAGCAGCCCTCAGGGCCTAACTAATGAAAAACTGTTTTTT,CASSPQGLTNEKLFF
-,TRBV19,TRBD1,TRBJ1-6,TGTGCCAGTAGCGACAGGGTTCGATCACCCCTCCACTTT,CASSDRVRSPLHF
once,TRBV7-9,TRBD1,TRBJ1-2,TGTGCCAGCAGCTTAGGGACAGGCTATGGCTACACCTTC,CASSLGTGYGYTF
-,TRBV7-2,TRBD2,TRBJ2-1,TGTGCCAGCAGCTTAGGGTCGGGGGGGTTCAATGAGCAGTTCTTC,CASSLGSGGFNEQFF
once,TRBV10-3,TRBD1,TRBJ1-2,TGTGCCATCAGTGGGGCAGGGGGCTCGTTTGGGGGCTACACCTTC,CAISGAGGSFGGYTF
-,TRBV7-9,-,TRBJ2-3,TGTGCCAGCAGTCCCAATACCCAGGGCTTTAAAGAGTATTTT,CASSPNTQGFKEYF
-,TRBV7-9,-,TRBJ1-1,TGTGCCAGCAGCTTACCCGACAGAAACACTGAAGCTTTCTTT,CASSLPDRNTEAFF
-,TRBV5-1,TRBD2,TRBJ2-2,TGCGCCAGCAGCTTGGCCGGGACTAGCAAATCCACCGGGGAGCTGTTTTTT,CASSLAGTSKSTGELFF
-,TRBV19,TRBD1,TRBJ1-2,TGTGCCAGTAGTCTACAGGGGGCGCGAGGCTACACCTTC,CASSLQGARGYTF
-,TRBV7-2,TRBD1,TRBJ1-3,TGTGCCAGCAGCAAAGAACAGGGACAGGGGGCACGAAACACCATATATTTT,CASSKEQGQGARNTIYF
-,TRBV19,TRBD2,TRBJ2-1,TGTGCCAGTAGTAGCGGGAGGGCAGGTGAGCAGTTCTTC,CASSSGRAGEQFF
-,TRBV7-2,-,TRBJ1-2,TGTGCCAGCAGCTCCTGGTGGGCAGAGAACTATGGCTACACCTTC,CASSSWWAENYGYTF
-,TRBV28,TRBD2,TRBJ2-4,TGTGCCAGCAGTTCTAGCGGAGAAGCCAAAAACATTCAGTACTTC,CASSSSGEAKNIQYF
-,TRBV15,-,TRBJ1-2,TGTGCCACCAGCAGAGATCAGGGGCGTTTCTATGGCTACACCTTC,CATSRDQGRFYGYTF
-,TRBV7-2,-,TRBJ1-5,TGTGCCAGCAGCTTTATGGGCGGCAATCAGCCCCAGCATTTT,CASSFMGGNQPQHF
-,TRBV6-9,-,TRBJ2-7,TGTGCCAGCAGTTATTCTGCGGGCCGCTACGAGCAGTACTTC,CASSYSAGRYEQYF
-,TRBV7-3,-,TRBJ1-6,TGTGCCAGCAGCTTCATGAGGGATTCACCCCTCCACTTT,CASSFMRDSPLHF
-,TRBV13,TRBD1,TRBJ2-3,TGTGCCAGCAGCAGCGACAGGGGGCGTACAGATACGCAGTATTTT,CASSSDRGRTDTQYF
-,TRBV10-3,-,TRBJ2-5,TGTGCCATCAGTGAGTCGGCCGGGAGAAAAGAGACCCAGTACTTC,CAISESAGRKETQYF
-,TRBV7-2,-,TRBJ2-5,TGTGCCAGCAGCCCAGGACTATGGGAGACCCAGTACTTC,CASSPGLWETQYF
-,TRBV4-2,-,TRBJ2-5,TGTGCCAGCAGCCGAAATCCCGGGTTTCTTAGGGAGACCCAGTACTTC,CASSRNPGFLRETQYF
-,TRBV6-5,TRBD1,TRBJ2-5,TGTGCCAGCGGACAGGGGGCGGGGGCGGAAGAGACCCAGTACTTC,CASGQGAGAEETQYF
-,TRBV21-1,-,TRBJ1-1,TGTGCCAGCAGCAAAGAGGGGAGGGTCCTGCCGGGGGGTGTGGTGATCCTGGGCACTGAAGCTTTCTTT,CASSKEGRVLPGGVVILGTEAFF
once,TRBV6-5,-,TRBJ2-5,TGTGCCAGCAGTTACTCGATTGCCAGTCAAGAGACCCAGTACTTC,CASSYSIASQETQYF
-,TRBV11-2,TRBD2,TRBJ2-1,TGTGCCAGCAGCTTATGGGGTAGCGGGGCCAATGAGCAGTTCTTC,CASSLWGSGANEQFF